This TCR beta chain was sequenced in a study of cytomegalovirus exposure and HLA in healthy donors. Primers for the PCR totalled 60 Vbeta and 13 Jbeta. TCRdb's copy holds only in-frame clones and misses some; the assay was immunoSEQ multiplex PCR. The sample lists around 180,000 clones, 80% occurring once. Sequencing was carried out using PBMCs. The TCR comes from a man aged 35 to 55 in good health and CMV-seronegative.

Here the CDR3 DNA reads TGCAGCGTTGAGGTCCCTAGCGGGGCCTACGAGCAGTACTTC. The encoded protein is CSVEVPSGAYEQYF. The chain is built from TRBV29-1 and TRBJ2-7, with 9 bases matching TRBD2. CDR3 length: 14 amino acids. Germline assignment: CDR1 SQVTM and CDR2 ANQGSEA. Losses at the gene ends were 3 bases for V and 2 bases for J; bases not matched to a gene: 5.